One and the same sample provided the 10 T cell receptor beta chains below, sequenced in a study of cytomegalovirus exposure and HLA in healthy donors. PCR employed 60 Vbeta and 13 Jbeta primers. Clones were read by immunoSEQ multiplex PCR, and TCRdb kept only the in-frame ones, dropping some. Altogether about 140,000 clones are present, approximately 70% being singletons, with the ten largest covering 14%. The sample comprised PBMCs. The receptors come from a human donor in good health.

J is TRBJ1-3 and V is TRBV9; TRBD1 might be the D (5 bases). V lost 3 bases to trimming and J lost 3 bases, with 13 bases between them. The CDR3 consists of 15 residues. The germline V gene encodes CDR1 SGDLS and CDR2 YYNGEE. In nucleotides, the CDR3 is TGTGCCAGCAGCGCCTCAGGGTCTCGTGGAAACACCATATATTTT. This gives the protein CASSASGSRGNTIYF. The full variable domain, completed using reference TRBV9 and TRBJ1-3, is DSGVTQTPKHLITATGQRVTLRCSPRSGDLSVYWYQQSLDQGLQFLIQYYNGEERAKGNILERFSAQQFPDLHSELNLSSLELGDSALYFCASSASGSRGNTIYFGEGSWLTVV.

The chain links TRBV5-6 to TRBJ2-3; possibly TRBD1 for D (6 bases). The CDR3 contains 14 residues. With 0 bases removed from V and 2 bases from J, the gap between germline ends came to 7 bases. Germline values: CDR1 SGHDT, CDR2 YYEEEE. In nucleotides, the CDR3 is TGTGCCAGCAGCTTGGGGGGGCCCACAGATACGCAGTATTTT. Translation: CASSLGGPTDTQYF.

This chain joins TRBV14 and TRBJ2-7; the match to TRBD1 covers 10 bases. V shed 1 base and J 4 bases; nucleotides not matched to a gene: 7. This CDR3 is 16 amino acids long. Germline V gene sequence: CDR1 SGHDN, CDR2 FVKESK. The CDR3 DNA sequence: TGTGCCAGCAGCCAAGTCCGAGGGACAGGGGCATACGAGCAGTACTTC. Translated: CASSQVRGTGAYEQYF. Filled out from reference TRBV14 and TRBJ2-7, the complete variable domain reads EAGVTQFPSHSVIEKGQTVTLRCDPISGHDNLYWYRRVMGKEIKFLLHFVKESKQDESGMPNNRFLAERTGGTYSTLKVQPAELEDSGVYFCASSQVRGTGAYEQYFGPGTRLTVT.

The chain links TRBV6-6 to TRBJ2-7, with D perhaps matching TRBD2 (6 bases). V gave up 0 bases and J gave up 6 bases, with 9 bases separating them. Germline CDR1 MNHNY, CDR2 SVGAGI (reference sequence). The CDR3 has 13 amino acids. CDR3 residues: CASSYSDGGEQYF. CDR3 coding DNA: TGTGCCAGCAGTTACTCTGACGGGGGCGAGCAGTACTTC.

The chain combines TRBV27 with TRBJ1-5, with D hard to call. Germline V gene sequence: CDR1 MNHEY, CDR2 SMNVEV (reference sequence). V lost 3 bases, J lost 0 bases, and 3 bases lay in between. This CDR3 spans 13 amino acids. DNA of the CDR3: TGTGCCAGCAGTTTTTATAGCAATCAGCCCCAGCATTTT. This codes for CASSFYSNQPQHF.

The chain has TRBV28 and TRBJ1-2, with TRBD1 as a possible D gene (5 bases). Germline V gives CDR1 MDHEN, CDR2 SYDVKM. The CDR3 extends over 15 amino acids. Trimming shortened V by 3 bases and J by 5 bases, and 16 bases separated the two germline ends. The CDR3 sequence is CASSFWRGPLYGYTF. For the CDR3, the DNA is TGTGCCAGCAGTTTTTGGAGGGGTCCTCTGTATGGCTACACCTTC.

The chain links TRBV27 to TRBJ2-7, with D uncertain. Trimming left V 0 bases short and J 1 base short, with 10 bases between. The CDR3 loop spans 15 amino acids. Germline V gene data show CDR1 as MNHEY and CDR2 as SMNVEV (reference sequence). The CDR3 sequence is CASSLSSGVSYEQYF. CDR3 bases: TGTGCCAGCAGTTTATCGTCGGGTGTGTCCTACGAGCAGTACTTC.

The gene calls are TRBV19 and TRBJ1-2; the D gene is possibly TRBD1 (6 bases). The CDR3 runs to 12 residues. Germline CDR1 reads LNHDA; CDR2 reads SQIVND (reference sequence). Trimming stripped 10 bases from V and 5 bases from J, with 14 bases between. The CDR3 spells CATGDSLYGYTF. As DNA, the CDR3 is TGTGCCACAGGGGATTCCCTTTATGGCTACACCTTC.

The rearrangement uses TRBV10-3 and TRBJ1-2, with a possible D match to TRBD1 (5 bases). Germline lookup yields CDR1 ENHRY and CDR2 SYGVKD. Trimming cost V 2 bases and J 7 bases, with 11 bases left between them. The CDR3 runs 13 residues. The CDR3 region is CAISEGRDSGYTF. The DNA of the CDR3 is TGTGCCATCAGTGAGGGCAGGGACTCTGGCTACACCTTC.

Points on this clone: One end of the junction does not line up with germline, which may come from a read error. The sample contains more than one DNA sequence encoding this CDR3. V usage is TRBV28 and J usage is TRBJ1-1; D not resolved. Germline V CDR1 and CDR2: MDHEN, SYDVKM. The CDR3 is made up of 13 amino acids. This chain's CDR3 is CASIPPEGPEAFF. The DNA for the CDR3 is TGTGCCAGCATTCCCCCCGAGGGTCCTGAAGCCTTCTTT.